The rows below give T cell receptor beta chains drawn from one sample of a study of PD-L1 blockade in urothelial cancer. Assay: immunoSEQ multiplex PCR; the TCRdb copy retains only in-frame clones and omits some. Among 55,000 or so clones listed, over 70% were seen once. The sequences come from PBMCs, collected around atezolizumab (anti-PD-L1) treatment. Source of these receptors: a man in his forties or fifties with urothelial cancer. CDR3s include the opening cysteine and the closing phenylalanine or tryptophan. The D gene is left open where the match is weak. Size values are once, few and many counts, or a class for expanded clones, and some rows have none.

J: TRBJ1-2; V: TRBV18; D: TRBD1; size: few; CDR3: CASSPDRAKSNYGYTF; DNA: TGTGCCAGCTCACCGGACAGGGCTAAATCGAACTATGGCTACACCTTC
J: TRBJ2-7; V: TRBV6-5; D: TRBD1; size: NA; CDR3: CASSYSINRGDYEQYF; DNA: TGTGCCAGCAGTTACTCGATAAACAGGGGGGACTACGAGCAGTACTTC
J: TRBJ1-4; V: TRBV5-6; D: NA; size: NA; CDR3: CASSLFQETIGNSEKLFF; DNA: TGTGCCAGCAGCTTGTTCCAAGAGACAATCGGGAATAGTGAAAAACTGTTTTTT
J: TRBJ1-2; V: TRBV9; D: NA; size: NA; CDR3: CASSVEGRGGDNYGYTF; DNA: TGTGCCAGCAGCGTAGAGGGGCGAGGAGGGGACAACTATGGCTACACCTTC
J: TRBJ1-1; V: TRBV7-2; D: NA; size: NA; CDR3: CASSLGSFGDTEAFF; DNA: TGTGCCAGCAGCTTAGGATCCTTCGGGGACACTGAAGCTTTCTTT
J: TRBJ2-7; V: TRBV27; D: NA; size: NA; CDR3: CASSEGTREQYF; DNA: TGTGCCAGCAGCGAGGGGACTCGCGAGCAGTACTTC
J: TRBJ1-4; V: TRBV18; D: TRBD1; size: NA; CDR3: CASSPSGQGTPPSEKLFF; DNA: TGTGCCAGCTCACCCTCGGGACAGGGAACACCCCCAAGTGAAAAACTGTTTTTT
J: TRBJ1-4; V: TRBV27; D: TRBD1; size: once; CDR3: CASTKYGGQGNEKLFF; DNA: TGTGCCAGCACTAAATACGGAGGACAGGGTAATGAAAAACTGTTTTTT
J: TRBJ2-1; V: TRBV5-1; D: TRBD2; size: once; CDR3: CASSLSSGRKHEQFF; DNA: TGCGCCAGCAGCTTGAGTAGCGGGAGAAAACATGAGCAGTTCTTC
J: TRBJ2-7; V: TRBV19; D: TRBD1; size: NA; CDR3: CASSITTGGHEQYF; DNA: TGTGCCAGTAGTATAACAACAGGGGGCCACGAGCAGTACTTC
J: TRBJ1-1; V: TRBV5-1; D: NA; size: NA; CDR3: CASSLVPAEAFF; DNA: TGCGCCAGCAGCTTGGTCCCGGCTGAAGCTTTCTTT
J: TRBJ2-1; V: TRBV15; D: NA; size: few; CDR3: CATSRDLGHNEQFF; DNA: TGTGCCACCAGCAGAGATCTGGGGCACAATGAGCAGTTCTTC
J: TRBJ1-4; V: TRBV2; D: NA; size: NA; CDR3: CASSAGGDEKLFF; DNA: TGTGCCAGCAGTGCGGGAGGTGATGAAAAACTGTTTTTT
J: TRBJ2-3; V: TRBV5-4; D: NA; size: NA; CDR3: CASSLGATASTDTQYF; DNA: TGTGCCAGCAGCTTGGGGGCTACCGCTAGCACAGATACGCAGTATTTT
J: TRBJ2-7; V: TRBV28; D: TRBD1; size: NA; CDR3: CASSLDRGDEQYF; DNA: TGTGCCAGCAGTCTCGACAGGGGTGACGAGCAGTACTTC
J: TRBJ1-1; V: TRBV4-1; D: NA; size: NA; CDR3: CASSQVGENTEAFF; DNA: TGCGCCAGCAGCCAAGTCGGGGAGAACACTGAAGCTTTCTTT
J: TRBJ2-2; V: TRBV6-5; D: NA; size: NA; CDR3: CASSLREAGELFF; DNA: TGTGCCAGCAGCCTCAGGGAAGCCGGGGAGCTGTTTTTT
J: TRBJ1-2; V: TRBV4-2; D: TRBD1; size: NA; CDR3: CASSRSPQGVDWVTYYGYTF; DNA: TGTGCCAGCAGCCGTTCCCCCCAGGGGGTGGATTGGGTGACTTACTATGGCTACACCTTC
J: TRBJ1-4; V: TRBV4-2; D: TRBD1; size: NA; CDR3: CASSQDRGGQGRRFYEKLFF; DNA: TGTGCCAGCAGCCAAGATCGAGGGGGACAGGGGCGCAGGTTCTACGAAAAACTGTTTTTT
J: TRBJ1-4; V: TRBV2; D: TRBD1; size: NA; CDR3: CASRYTGDNEKLFF; DNA: TGTGCCAGCAGGTATACAGGGGATAATGAAAAACTGTTTTTT
J: TRBJ2-1; V: TRBV27; D: TRBD2; size: NA; CDR3: CASSTTSGLAAGNEQFF; DNA: TGTGCCAGCAGTACCACCTCGGGACTAGCGGCCGGCAATGAGCAGTTCTTC
J: TRBJ2-7; V: TRBV11-2; D: NA; size: few; CDR3: CASSLSGLSSYEQYF; DNA: TGTGCCAGCAGCTTAAGCGGTCTGAGCTCCTACGAGCAGTACTTC
J: TRBJ2-5; V: TRBV10-2; D: TRBD2; size: NA; CDR3: CASSPSGRRETQYF; DNA: TGCGCCAGCAGCCCTAGCGGGAGGAGAGAGACCCAGTACTTC
J: TRBJ1-2; V: TRBV29-1; D: NA; size: NA; CDR3: CSVEEGGGYTF; DNA: TGCAGCGTTGAAGAGGGGGGTGGCTACACCTTC
J: TRBJ1-2; V: TRBV2; D: NA; size: NA; CDR3: CASSDPGSYGYTF; DNA: TGTGCCAGCAGTGACCCGGGAAGCTATGGCTACACCTTC
J: TRBJ2-3; V: TRBV28; D: NA; size: NA; CDR3: CASSPGRGRTPDTQYF; DNA: TGTGCCAGCAGTCCCGGTAGGGGCAGGACCCCGGATACGCAGTATTTT
J: TRBJ2-7; V: TRBV18; D: TRBD2; size: NA; CDR3: CASSSSSGSLDEQYF; DNA: TGTGCCAGCTCGTCCTCTAGCGGGAGTTTAGACGAGCAGTACTTC
J: TRBJ2-2; V: TRBV6-6; D: NA; size: NA; CDR3: CASSYSQGHTGELFF; DNA: TGTGCCAGCAGTTACTCCCAGGGCCACACCGGGGAGCTGTTTTTT
J: TRBJ2-7; V: TRBV4-2; D: NA; size: NA; CDR3: CASSQVGGGVYEQYF; DNA: TGTGCCAGCAGCCAAGTGGGGGGAGGCGTCTACGAGCAGTACTTC
J: TRBJ2-7; V: TRBV28; D: TRBD2; size: NA; CDR3: CASSRSGANSYEQYF; DNA: TGTGCCAGCAGCCGTAGCGGGGCGAACTCCTACGAGCAGTACTTC
J: TRBJ2-7; V: TRBV5-1; D: NA; size: once; CDR3: CASSLGPGSYEQYF; DNA: TGCGCCAGCAGCTTGGGGCCAGGCTCCTACGAGCAGTACTTC
J: TRBJ2-1; V: TRBV7-2; D: NA; size: NA; CDR3: CASSFHEDEQFF; DNA: TGTGCCAGCAGCTTCCATGAGGATGAGCAGTTCTTC
J: TRBJ1-1; V: TRBV29-1; D: NA; size: NA; CDR3: CSPMLRDRAFF; DNA: TGCAGCCCCATGCTCAGGGATCGAGCTTTCTTT
J: TRBJ2-1; V: TRBV7-8; D: TRBD2; size: NA; CDR3: CASSLGGSYNEQFF; DNA: TGTGCCAGCAGCTTGGGCGGGAGCTACAATGAGCAGTTCTTC
J: TRBJ2-3; V: TRBV7-6; D: TRBD2; size: NA; CDR3: CASSLGVIAGADTQYF; DNA: TGTGCCAGCAGCTTGGGTGTAATAGCGGGAGCAGATACGCAGTATTTT
J: TRBJ1-1; V: TRBV7-2; D: NA; size: NA; CDR3: CASSLEYRATEAFF; DNA: TGTGCCAGCAGCTTAGAATACAGGGCCACTGAAGCTTTCTTT
J: TRBJ1-5; V: TRBV6-5; D: NA; size: NA; CDR3: CASSPRGGGQPQHF; DNA: TGTGCCAGCAGCCCGCGGGGAGGGGGTCAGCCCCAGCATTTT
J: TRBJ2-1; V: TRBV19; D: NA; size: few; CDR3: CASQVSAASSYNEQFF; DNA: TGTGCCAGTCAAGTGTCGGCGGCTAGCTCCTACAATGAGCAGTTCTTC
J: TRBJ2-7; V: TRBV5-5; D: TRBD1; size: NA; CDR3: CASSGGQAAYEQYF; DNA: TGTGCCAGCAGCGGGGGACAGGCTGCCTACGAGCAGTACTTC
J: TRBJ1-4; V: TRBV14; D: NA; size: NA; CDR3: CASSQGAGLNEKLFF; DNA: TGTGCCAGCAGCCAAGGTGCGGGACTTAATGAAAAACTGTTTTTT
J: TRBJ1-5; V: TRBV27; D: NA; size: few; CDR3: CASSLYRGQPQHF; DNA: TGTGCCAGCAGTTTATATAGGGGACAGCCCCAGCATTTT
J: TRBJ2-1; V: TRBV5-1; D: NA; size: NA; CDR3: CASSLNMVSVRNNEQFF; DNA: TGCGCCAGCAGCTTGAATATGGTGAGCGTGAGGAACAATGAGCAGTTCTTC
J: TRBJ2-1; V: TRBV4-1; D: TRBD2; size: once; CDR3: CASRPTGTSGSYNEQFF; DNA: TGCGCCAGCAGACCCACCGGGACTAGCGGGTCCTACAATGAGCAGTTCTTC
J: TRBJ2-7; V: TRBV28; D: NA; size: NA; CDR3: CASSGGTSYEQYF; DNA: TGTGCCAGCAGTGGCGGGACCTCCTACGAGCAGTACTTC
J: TRBJ2-4; V: TRBV29-1; D: TRBD2; size: NA; CDR3: CSVRTGTSGRPSANIQYF; DNA: TGCAGCGTTAGAACCGGGACTAGCGGGAGGCCCTCGGCGAACATTCAGTACTTC
J: TRBJ2-5; V: TRBV5-1; D: NA; size: NA; CDR3: CASSFPNLQETQYF; DNA: TGCGCCAGCAGCTTCCCGAATCTACAAGAGACCCAGTACTTC
J: TRBJ2-2; V: TRBV6-6; D: TRBD2; size: NA; CDR3: CASSYYREGRGGELFF; DNA: TGTGCCAGCAGTTACTACCGGGAGGGCCGGGGCGGGGAGCTGTTTTTT
J: TRBJ2-7; V: TRBV10-3; D: NA; size: NA; CDR3: CAIKEGDSNEQYF; DNA: TGTGCCATCAAAGAGGGAGACTCGAACGAGCAGTACTTC
J: TRBJ2-7; V: TRBV5-4; D: NA; size: NA; CDR3: CASSFGGGPYEQYF; DNA: TGTGCCAGCAGCTTTGGGGGAGGTCCGTACGAGCAGTACTTC
J: TRBJ2-5; V: TRBV20-1; D: NA; size: NA; CDR3: CSAREGAAQYF; DNA: TGCAGTGCTAGAGAGGGAGCGGCCCAGTACTTC
J: TRBJ2-3; V: TRBV30; D: TRBD2; size: NA; CDR3: CAWKPPASGSSVRKVAGTDTQYF; DNA: TGTGCCTGGAAACCGCCCGCAAGCGGGAGCAGCGTAAGGAAAGTAGCGGGCACAGATACGCAGTATTTT
J: TRBJ2-7; V: TRBV11-2; D: TRBD2; size: few; CDR3: CASSQFPGLVNEQYF; DNA: TGTGCCAGCAGCCAATTCCCGGGACTAGTGAACGAGCAGTACTTC
J: TRBJ2-2; V: TRBV5-1; D: TRBD1; size: medium-sized; CDR3: CASSAQGQGVTGELFF; DNA: TGCGCCAGCAGCGCGCAGGGACAGGGGGTCACCGGGGAGCTGTTTTTT
J: TRBJ2-3; V: TRBV5-1; D: TRBD2; size: once; CDR3: CASSPGGNTQYF; DNA: TGCGCCAGCAGCCCGGGGGGGAATACGCAGTATTTT
J: TRBJ1-2; V: TRBV6-1; D: TRBD1; size: once; CDR3: CASRLQGANYGYTF; DNA: TGTGCCAGCAGGTTGCAGGGGGCGAACTATGGCTACACCTTC
J: TRBJ2-5; V: TRBV4-1; D: TRBD1; size: NA; CDR3: CASSQVGAGGGETQYF; DNA: TGCGCCAGCAGCCAAGTCGGGGCAGGGGGCGGGGAGACCCAGTACTTC
J: TRBJ1-2; V: TRBV7-2; D: NA; size: NA; CDR3: CASSSLLGGYGYTF; DNA: TGTGCCAGCAGCTCCTTGCTGGGGGGATATGGCTACACCTTC